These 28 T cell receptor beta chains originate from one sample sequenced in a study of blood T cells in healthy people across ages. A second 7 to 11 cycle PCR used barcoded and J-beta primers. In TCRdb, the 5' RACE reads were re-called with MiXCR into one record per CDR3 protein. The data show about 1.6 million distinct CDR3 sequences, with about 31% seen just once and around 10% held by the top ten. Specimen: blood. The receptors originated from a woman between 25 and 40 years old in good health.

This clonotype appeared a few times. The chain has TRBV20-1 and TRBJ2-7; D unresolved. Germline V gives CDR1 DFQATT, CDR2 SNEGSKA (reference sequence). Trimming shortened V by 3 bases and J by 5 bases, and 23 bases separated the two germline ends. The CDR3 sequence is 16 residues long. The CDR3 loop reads CSASGLVGLGKDEQYF. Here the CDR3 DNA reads TGCAGTGCTAGTGGTCTGGTCGGGCTAGGGAAGGACGAGCAGTACTTC.

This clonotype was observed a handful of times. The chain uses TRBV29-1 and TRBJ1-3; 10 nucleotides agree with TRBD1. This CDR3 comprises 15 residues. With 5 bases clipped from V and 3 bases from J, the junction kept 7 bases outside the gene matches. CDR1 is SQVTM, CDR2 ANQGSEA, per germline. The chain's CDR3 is CSVHTDRGRGNTIYF. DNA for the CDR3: TGCAGCGTTCACACCGACAGGGGGCGTGGAAACACCATATATTTT.

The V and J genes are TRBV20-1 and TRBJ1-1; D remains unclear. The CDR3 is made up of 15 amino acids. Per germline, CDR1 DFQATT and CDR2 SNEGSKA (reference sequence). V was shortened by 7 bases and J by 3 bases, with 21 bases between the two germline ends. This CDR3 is CSESGLMNSDTEAFF. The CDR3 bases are TGCAGTGAAAGTGGTTTGATGAATTCGGACACTGAAGCTTTCTTT.

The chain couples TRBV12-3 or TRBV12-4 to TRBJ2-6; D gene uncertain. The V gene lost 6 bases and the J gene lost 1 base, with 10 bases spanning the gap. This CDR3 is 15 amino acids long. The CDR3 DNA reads TGTGCCAGCAGGGGCATTAATTCTGGGGCCAACGTCCTGACTTTC. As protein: CASRGINSGANVLTF.

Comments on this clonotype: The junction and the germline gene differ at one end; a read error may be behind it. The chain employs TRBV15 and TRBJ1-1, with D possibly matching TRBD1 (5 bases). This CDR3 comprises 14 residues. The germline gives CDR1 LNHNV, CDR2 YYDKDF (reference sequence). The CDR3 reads CAPSRGHMNTEAFF. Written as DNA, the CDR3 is TGTGCCCCCAGCAGAGGACATATGAACACTGAAGCTTTCTTT.

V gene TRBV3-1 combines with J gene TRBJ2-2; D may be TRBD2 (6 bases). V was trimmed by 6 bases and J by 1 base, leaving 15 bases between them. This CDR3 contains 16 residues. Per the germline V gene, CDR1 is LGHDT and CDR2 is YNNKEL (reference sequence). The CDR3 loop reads CASSRLGSQNTGELFF. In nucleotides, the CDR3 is TGTGCCAGCAGTCGACTAGGTAGTCAGAACACCGGGGAGCTGTTTTTT.

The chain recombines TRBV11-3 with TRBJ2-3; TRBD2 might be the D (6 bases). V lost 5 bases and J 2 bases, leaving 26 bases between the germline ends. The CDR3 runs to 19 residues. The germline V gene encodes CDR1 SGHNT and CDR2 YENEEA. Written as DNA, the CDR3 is TGTGCCAGCAGCGCGGGATCTAGATTGGGGTCGCAGCACACAGATACGCAGTATTTT. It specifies CASSAGSRLGSQHTDTQYF.

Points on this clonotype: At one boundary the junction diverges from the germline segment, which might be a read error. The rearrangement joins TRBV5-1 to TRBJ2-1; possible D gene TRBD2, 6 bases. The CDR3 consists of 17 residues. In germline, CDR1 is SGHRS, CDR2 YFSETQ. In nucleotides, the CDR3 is TGCGCCAGCAGCGGATCCTCGGGGAGGAGCTCCTGCAATGAGCAGTTCTTC. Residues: CASSGSSGRSSCNEQFF.

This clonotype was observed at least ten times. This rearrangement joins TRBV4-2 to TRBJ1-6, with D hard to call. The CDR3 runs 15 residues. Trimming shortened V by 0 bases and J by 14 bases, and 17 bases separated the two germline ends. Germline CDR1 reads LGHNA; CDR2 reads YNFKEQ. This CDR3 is CASSQEAERGGTLHF. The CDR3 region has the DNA TGTGCCAGCAGCCAAGAAGCGGAGCGGGGTGGCACCCTCCACTTT.

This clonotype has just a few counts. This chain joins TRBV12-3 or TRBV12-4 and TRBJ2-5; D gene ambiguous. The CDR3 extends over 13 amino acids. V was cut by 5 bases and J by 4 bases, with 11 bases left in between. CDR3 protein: CASSPSPPETQYF. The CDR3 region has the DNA TGTGCCAGCAGTCCTAGTCCGCCAGAGACCCAGTACTTC.

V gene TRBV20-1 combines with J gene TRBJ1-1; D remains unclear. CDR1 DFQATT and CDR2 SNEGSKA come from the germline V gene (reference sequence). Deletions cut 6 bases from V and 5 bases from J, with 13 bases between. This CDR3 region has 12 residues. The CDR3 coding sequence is TGCAGTGCAGCCCTGGTTGGGACTGAAGCTTTCTTT. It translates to CSAALVGTEAFF.

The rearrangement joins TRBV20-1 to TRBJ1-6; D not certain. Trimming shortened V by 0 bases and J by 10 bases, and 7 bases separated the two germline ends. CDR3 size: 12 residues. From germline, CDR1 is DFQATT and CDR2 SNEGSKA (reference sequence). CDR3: CSAREGTSPLHF. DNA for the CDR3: TGCAGTGCTAGAGAGGGTACCTCACCCCTCCACTTT.

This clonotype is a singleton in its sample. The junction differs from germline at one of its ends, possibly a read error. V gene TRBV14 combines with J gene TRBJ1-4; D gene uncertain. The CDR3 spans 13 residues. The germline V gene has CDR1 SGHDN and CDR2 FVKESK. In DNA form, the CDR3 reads TGTGCCAGCAGCCATGTAAGGAATGGAAAACTGTTTTTT. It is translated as CASSHVRNGKLFF.

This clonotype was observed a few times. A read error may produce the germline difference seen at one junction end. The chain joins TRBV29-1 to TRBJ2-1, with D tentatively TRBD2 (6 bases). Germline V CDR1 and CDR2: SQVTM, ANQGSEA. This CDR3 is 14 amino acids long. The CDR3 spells CSVDPGARGHERFF. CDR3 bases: TGCAGCGTTGATCCGGGAGCCAGAGGGCATGAGCGGTTCTTC.

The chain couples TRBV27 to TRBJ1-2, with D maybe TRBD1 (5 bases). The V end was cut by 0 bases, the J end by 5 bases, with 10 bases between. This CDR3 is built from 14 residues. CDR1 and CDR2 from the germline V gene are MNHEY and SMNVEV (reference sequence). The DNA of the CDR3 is TGTGCCAGCAGTTTATCTGTCGGGGGGTATGGCTACACCTTC. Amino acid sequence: CASSLSVGGYGYTF.

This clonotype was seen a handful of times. CDR3 in DNA: TGCAGTGCTCCAAGGCCGGGACCCGGATCATCAGATACGCAGTATTTT. Encoded protein: CSAPRPGPGSSDTQYF. The chain combines TRBV20-1 with TRBJ2-3; either TRBD1 or TRBD2 may fit D (5 bases each). Germline CDR1 reads DFQATT; CDR2 reads SNEGSKA (reference sequence). Trimming removed 5 bases from V and 4 bases from J, with 22 bases in between. The CDR3 is 16 residues long.

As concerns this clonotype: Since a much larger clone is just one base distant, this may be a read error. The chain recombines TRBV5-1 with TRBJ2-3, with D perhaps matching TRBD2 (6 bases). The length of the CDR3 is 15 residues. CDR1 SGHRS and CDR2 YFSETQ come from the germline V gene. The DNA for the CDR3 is TGCGTCAGCAGTCTCGGCGGGGTGAGCACAGATACGCAGTATTTT. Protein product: CVSSLGGVSTDTQYF.

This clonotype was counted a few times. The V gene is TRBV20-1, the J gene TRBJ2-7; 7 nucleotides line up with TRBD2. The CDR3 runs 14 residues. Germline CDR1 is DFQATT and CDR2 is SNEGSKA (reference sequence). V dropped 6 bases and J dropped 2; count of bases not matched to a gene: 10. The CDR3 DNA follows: TGCAGTGCCGCGGGTCGGGCGGGGGCCTACGAGCAGTACTTC. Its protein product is CSAAGRAGAYEQYF.

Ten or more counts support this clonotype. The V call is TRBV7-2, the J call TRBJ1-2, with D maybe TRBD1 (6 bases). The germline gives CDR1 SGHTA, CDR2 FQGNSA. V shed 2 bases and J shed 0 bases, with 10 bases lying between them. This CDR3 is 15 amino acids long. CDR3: CASSLRGRTNYGYTF. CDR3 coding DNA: TGTGCCAGCAGCTTACGGGGGCGCACTAACTATGGCTACACCTTC.

CDR3 amino acids: CASSRGLAQPQHF. The CDR3, as DNA: TGTGCCAGCAGCCGTGGTTTGGCTCAGCCCCAGCATTTT. The V and J genes are TRBV7-9 and TRBJ1-5, with unresolved D. The CDR3 is 13 amino acids. V shed 5 bases and J shed 6 bases, with 11 bases lying between them. Germline CDR1 reads SEHNR; CDR2 reads FQNEAQ (reference sequence).

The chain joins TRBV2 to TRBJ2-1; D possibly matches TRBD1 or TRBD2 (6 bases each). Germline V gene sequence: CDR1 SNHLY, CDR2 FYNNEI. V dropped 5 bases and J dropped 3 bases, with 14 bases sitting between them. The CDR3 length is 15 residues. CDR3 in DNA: TGTGCCAGCAGTCGAGGGGGGCAGGACTACAATGAGCAGTTCTTC. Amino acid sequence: CASSRGGQDYNEQFF.

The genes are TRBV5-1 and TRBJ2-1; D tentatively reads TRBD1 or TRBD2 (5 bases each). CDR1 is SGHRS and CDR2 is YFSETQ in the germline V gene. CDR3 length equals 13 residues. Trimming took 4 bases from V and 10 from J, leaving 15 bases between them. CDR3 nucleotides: TGCGCCAGCAGCCCGGGACGGGGCTACGAGCAGTTCTTC. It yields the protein CASSPGRGYEQFF.

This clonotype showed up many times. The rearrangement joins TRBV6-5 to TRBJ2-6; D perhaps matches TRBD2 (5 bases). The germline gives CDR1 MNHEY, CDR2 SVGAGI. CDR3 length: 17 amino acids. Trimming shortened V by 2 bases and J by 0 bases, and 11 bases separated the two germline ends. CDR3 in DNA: TGTGCCAGCAGTTACAACGGGGTTAGCTCTGGGGCCAACGTCCTGACTTTC. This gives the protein CASSYNGVSSGANVLTF.

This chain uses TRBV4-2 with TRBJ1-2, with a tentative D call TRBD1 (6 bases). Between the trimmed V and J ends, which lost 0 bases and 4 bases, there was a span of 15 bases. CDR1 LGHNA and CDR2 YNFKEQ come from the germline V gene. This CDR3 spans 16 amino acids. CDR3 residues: CASSQEQGHEGYGYTF. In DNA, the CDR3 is TGTGCCAGCAGCCAAGAACAGGGCCATGAGGGCTATGGCTACACCTTC.

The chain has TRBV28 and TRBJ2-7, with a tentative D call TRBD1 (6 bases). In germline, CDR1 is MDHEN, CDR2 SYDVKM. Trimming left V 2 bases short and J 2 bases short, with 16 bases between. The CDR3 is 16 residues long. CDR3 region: CASSLMTEGDPYEQYF. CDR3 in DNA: TGTGCCAGCAGTTTAATGACAGAGGGGGACCCCTACGAGCAGTACTTC.

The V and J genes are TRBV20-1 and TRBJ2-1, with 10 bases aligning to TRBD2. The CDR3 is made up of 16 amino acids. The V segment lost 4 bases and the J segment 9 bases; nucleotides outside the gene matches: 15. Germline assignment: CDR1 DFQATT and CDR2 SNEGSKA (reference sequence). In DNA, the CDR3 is TGCAGTGCTACACGCCGAGCGGGAGGGCGGAACGGTGAGCAGTTCTTC. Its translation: CSATRRAGGRNGEQFF.

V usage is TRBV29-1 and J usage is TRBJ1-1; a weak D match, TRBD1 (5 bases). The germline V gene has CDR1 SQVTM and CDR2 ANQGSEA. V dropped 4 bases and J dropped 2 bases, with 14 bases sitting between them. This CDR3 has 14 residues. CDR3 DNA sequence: TGCAGCGTTGGGGGGGATCTGGTAAACACTGAAGCTTTCTTT. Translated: CSVGGDLVNTEAFF.

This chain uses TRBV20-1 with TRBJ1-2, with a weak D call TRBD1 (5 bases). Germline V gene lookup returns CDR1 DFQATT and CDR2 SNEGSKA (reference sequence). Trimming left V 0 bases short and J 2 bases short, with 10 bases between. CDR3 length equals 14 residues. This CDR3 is CSARDQAGNYGYTF. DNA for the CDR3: TGCAGTGCTAGAGACCAGGCAGGGAACTATGGCTACACCTTC.